The present T cell receptor (beta chain) was sequenced within a study of cytomegalovirus exposure and HLA in healthy donors. Findings of the study overall: TCR beta chains numbering 150 to 200 were designated cytomegalovirus-associated.

Notes on this clone: The target antigen is unknown.

PCR amplification relied on 60 Vbeta primers (plus 13 Jbeta primers). The protocol was immunoSEQ multiplex PCR, while the TCRdb copy is restricted to in-frame clones and leaves out a portion. The table records about 130,000 clones, 81% of them present only once. The sample was PBMCs. This clonotype originated in a man between 18 and 35 years old in good health and CMV-seronegative.

The CDR3 region has the DNA TGCAGCGCCTCCGGACAGGGGGGCCGGTACGAGCAGTACTTC. This gives the protein CSASGQGGRYEQYF. The chain combines TRBV29-1 with TRBJ2-7; 10 bases fit TRBD1. This CDR3 spans 14 amino acids. From germline, CDR1 is SQVTM and CDR2 ANQGSEA. After removal of 7 bases from V and 4 bases from J, the junction contained 10 bases not matched to a gene.